Below are 32 T cell receptor beta chains sequenced from a single sample in a study of blood T cell repertoires in COVID-19. Using immunoSEQ multiplex PCR, the repertoire was profiled, and TCRdb retains in-frame clones only, with some absent. Of 90,000 to 130,000 clones listed, over 80% were seen once; the top ten hold approximately 0.77%. Sequenced material: peripheral blood. The receptor set was obtained from a woman in her 70s with acute or convalescent COVID-19.

This clone was counted once. J is TRBJ1-1 and V is TRBV6-5, with 7 bases aligning to TRBD1. This CDR3 spans 15 amino acids. Germline V gene data show CDR1 as MNHEY and CDR2 as SVGAGI. Trimming at V came to 2 bases and at J to 4 bases, leaving 7 bases not matched to a gene. CDR3 sequence reads: CASSYAQGHGTEAFF. In DNA form, the CDR3 reads TGTGCCAGCAGTTACGCACAGGGGCATGGCACTGAAGCTTTCTTT.

Written as DNA, the CDR3 is TGTGCCAGTAGTGGAATTACAGGGGGCGATGAAAAACTGTTTTTT. Residues: CASSGITGGDEKLFF. The rearrangement links TRBV19 to TRBJ1-4; TRBD1 matches 9 bases. V dropped 5 bases and J dropped 6; count of bases not matched to a gene: 7. CDR3 length equals 15 residues. The germline CDR1 and CDR2 sequences are LNHDA and SQIVND (reference sequence).

J is TRBJ1-2 and V is TRBV16; D not certain. The CDR3 length is 13 residues. Deletions cut 2 bases from V and 5 bases from J, with 9 bases between. Germline loops: CDR1 KGHSY, CDR2 FQNENV. The CDR3 sequence: CASSQEGGYGYTF. The CDR3 DNA follows: TGTGCCAGCAGCCAAGAGGGCGGGTATGGCTACACCTTC. Complete variable domain (other parts from reference TRBV16 and TRBJ1-2): GEEVAQTPKHLVRGEGQKAKLYCAPIKGHSYVFWYQQVLKNEFKFLISFQNENVFDETGMPKERFSAKCLPNSPCSLEIQATKLEDSAVYFCASSQEGGYGYTFGSGTRLTVV.

The chain carries TRBV2 and TRBJ1-5, with 9 nucleotides matching TRBD1. The CDR3 spans 15 residues. CDR1 SNHLY and CDR2 FYNNEI come from the germline V gene. V dropped 6 bases and J dropped 0; count of bases not matched to a gene: 3. The DNA for the CDR3 is TGTGCCAGCAGGGAGGGACAGGGTAGCAATCAGCCCCAGCATTTT. It encodes CASREGQGSNQPQHF.

This chain joins TRBV19 and TRBJ2-1; 7 bases map to TRBD2. V shed 1 base and J 6 bases; nucleotides not matched to a gene: 0. Looked up from germline, CDR1 is LNHDA and CDR2 is SQIVND (reference sequence). The CDR3 extends over 13 amino acids. This CDR3 is CASSIGGGNEQFF. In DNA, the CDR3 is TGTGCCAGTAGTATAGGGGGGGGCAATGAGCAGTTCTTC. Looking up the rest from reference TRBV19 and TRBJ2-1 gives the full variable domain: DGGITQSPKYLFRKEGQNVTLSCEQNLNHDAMYWYRQDPGQGLRLIYYSQIVNDFQKGDIAEGYSVSREKKESFPLTVTSAQKNPTAFYLCASSIGGGNEQFFGPGTRLTVL.

This chain joins TRBV11-2 and TRBJ1-1; 9 bases match TRBD1. Germline V lookup: CDR1 SGHAT, CDR2 FQNNGV. Trimming removed 3 bases from V and 3 bases from J; junction bases left unmatched: 5. The CDR3 spans 15 residues. The CDR3 sequence: CASSFTGGEHTEAFF. The CDR3 DNA follows: TGTGCCAGCAGCTTTACAGGGGGCGAGCACACTGAAGCTTTCTTT.

J is TRBJ1-6 and V is TRBV6-2 or TRBV6-3; D gene unclear. The CDR3 covers 17 residues. Per the germline V gene, CDR1 is MNHEY and CDR2 is SVGEGT. The V and J ends lost 2 bases and 10 bases respectively, with 21 bases between them. CDR3 in DNA: TGTGCCAGCAGTTACCCTTCCGGGGAGGTCATGAGCTCACCCCTCCACTTT. Translating gives CASSYPSGEVMSSPLHF.

This clone was detected a few times. The chain links TRBV19 to TRBJ2-1, with TRBD2 identical over 8 bases. Germline trimming cut 11 bases from V and 4 bases from J; bases unmatched to any gene: 16. Germline lookup yields CDR1 LNHDA and CDR2 SQIVND (reference sequence). CDR3 length: 16 amino acids. The CDR3 nucleotides are TGTGCCTCCTGCAAGAGTAGCGGGAATGTTTACAATGAGCAGTTCTTC. It codes for CASCKSSGNVYNEQFF.

This CDR3 is CASSLAGGQGSRSGELFF. The CDR3 coding sequence is TGTGCCAGCAGCTTAGCGGGGGGACAGGGATCACGGTCCGGGGAGCTGTTTTTT. The chain couples TRBV7-8 to TRBJ2-2, with 9 bases fitting TRBD1. In germline, CDR1 is SGHVS, CDR2 FQNEAQ. Unmatched junction bases numbered 11, after V lost 0 bases and J lost 6 bases. The CDR3 loop spans 18 amino acids.

This clone appeared a few times. The rearrangement uses TRBV14 and TRBJ1-1; no definite D call. The CDR3 covers 14 residues. V lost 4 bases to trimming and J lost 9 bases, with 18 bases between them. CDR1 is SGHDN, CDR2 FVKESK, per germline. In nucleotides, the CDR3 is TGTGCCAGCAGCCTCTTTCATGGCGGGAGTCAAGCTTTCTTT. Its protein product is CASSLFHGGSQAFF.

The chain links TRBV2 to TRBJ2-3; perhaps TRBD1 as D (5 bases). Trimming pared 4 bases from V and 3 bases from J, leaving 14 bases between. Germline CDR1 and CDR2: SNHLY and FYNNEI. The CDR3 consists of 15 residues. The CDR3: CASSGGFAGTDTQYF. CDR3 nucleotide sequence: TGTGCCAGCAGTGGAGGATTCGCAGGGACAGATACGCAGTATTTT.

The CDR3 loop is CATSRGPVGPLANYGYTF. The CDR3 nucleotides read TGTGCCACCAGCAGAGGACCGGTCGGCCCACTAGCTAACTATGGCTACACCTTC. V and J are TRBV15 and TRBJ1-2; D is unclear. The germline V and J ends were trimmed by 1 base and 0 bases, with 18 bases remaining between them. Germline CDR1 LNHNV, CDR2 YYDKDF (reference sequence). This CDR3 has 18 amino acids.

The chain recombines TRBV6-1 with TRBJ2-3, with 12 bases identical to TRBD2. Looked up from germline, CDR1 is MNHNS and CDR2 is SASEGT. With V trimmed by 1 base and J by 11 bases, 7 bases remained unmatched. The CDR3 covers 15 residues. The CDR3 spells CASSEGLAGDSRQYF. The CDR3 DNA follows: TGTGCCAGCAGTGAAGGACTAGCGGGAGATAGTAGGCAGTATTTT.

The chain links TRBV5-6 to TRBJ2-7, with 9 bases identical to TRBD1. Germline loops: CDR1 SGHDT, CDR2 YYEEEE. Trimming took 4 bases from V and 5 from J; bases not matched to a gene: 4. CDR3 size: 13 residues. CDR3 nucleotide sequence: TGTGCCAGCAGCAAAACAGGGGGCAACGAGCAGTACTTC. Its protein is CASSKTGGNEQYF.

V usage is TRBV11-2 and J usage is TRBJ1-1; D perhaps matches TRBD1 (6 bases). V lost 1 base and J 6 bases, leaving 18 bases between the germline ends. CDR3 size: 16 residues. CDR1 and CDR2 (germline): SGHAT, FQNNGV. The CDR3 DNA follows: TGTGCCAGCAGCTTAGTCTCCTGGGACACCAACCCTGAAGCTTTCTTT. Protein: CASSLVSWDTNPEAFF.

The gene calls are TRBV7-7 and TRBJ2-2; 13 nucleotides agree with TRBD2. The CDR3 consists of 20 residues. V shed 2 bases, J shed 7 bases, and the junction held 16 bases outside the gene matches. From germline, CDR1 is SSHAT and CDR2 FNYEAQ (reference sequence). DNA for the CDR3: TGTGCCAGCAGCTTACCACCCAAGGTACTAGCGGGGGGGCCTCTCGGGGAGCTGTTTTTT. Protein sequence: CASSLPPKVLAGGPLGELFF.

The chain recombines TRBV5-4 with TRBJ2-7; D ambiguous. This CDR3 spans 13 amino acids. The ends were cut back, 5 bases at V and 0 bases at J, with 9 bases in the middle. Germline V lookup: CDR1 SGHNT, CDR2 YYREEE (reference sequence). The CDR3, as DNA: TGTGCCAGCAGGCAGTGGAGCTCCTACGAGCAGTACTTC. Its translation: CASRQWSSYEQYF.

This chain uses TRBV12-3 or TRBV12-4 with TRBJ2-1, with TRBD1 identical over 8 bases. Losses at the gene ends were 5 bases for V and 12 bases for J; bases not matched to a gene: 6. This CDR3 region has 12 residues. CDR3 sequence reads: CASSPGQGRQFF. The CDR3, as DNA: TGTGCCAGCAGTCCCGGACAGGGCCGGCAGTTCTTC.

The V call is TRBV2, the J call TRBJ2-5, with TRBD1 as a possible D gene (5 bases). The CDR3 has 14 amino acids. CDR1 and CDR2 (germline): SNHLY, FYNNEI. Trimming cost V 4 bases and J 5 bases, with 14 bases left between them. The CDR3 loop is CASSVTDGLETQYF. The CDR3 coding sequence is TGTGCCAGCAGTGTGACAGATGGGTTGGAGACCCAGTACTTC. The whole variable domain, remainder taken from reference TRBV2 and TRBJ2-5, is EPEVTQTPSHQVTQMGQEVILRCVPISNHLYFYWYRQILGQKVEFLVSFYNNEISEKSEIFDDQFSVERPDGSNFTLKIRSTKLEDSAMYFCASSVTDGLETQYFGPGTRLLVL.

The chain recombines TRBV4-1 with TRBJ1-2; 7 bases map to TRBD1. Germline CDR1 and CDR2: MGHRA and YSYEKL. Trimming took 1 base from V and 4 from J; bases not matched to a gene: 9. CDR3 length: 16 residues. For the CDR3, the DNA is TGCGCCAGCAGCCAAGTGGGGGACACAGGGGTCTATGGCTACACCTTC. Translated: CASSQVGDTGVYGYTF.

The chain has TRBV7-9 and TRBJ1-2; 9 positions match TRBD1. CDR1 SEHNR and CDR2 FQNEAQ come from the germline V gene (reference sequence). With V trimmed by 5 bases and J by 9 bases, 10 bases remained unmatched. The CDR3 is 14 amino acids. The CDR3 bases are TGTGCCAGCAGCCTCGGGCGGACAGGGGATCGCTACACCTTC. It is translated as CASSLGRTGDRYTF.

This chain connects TRBV19 to TRBJ2-1, with 9 nucleotides matching TRBD1. The CDR3 sequence is 15 residues long. CDR1 LNHDA and CDR2 SQIVND come from the germline V gene (reference sequence). V shed 6 bases and J 3 bases; nucleotides not matched to a gene: 6. The CDR3 is CASRSSGQGYNEQFF. The CDR3 DNA reads TGTGCCAGTAGATCGTCGGGACAGGGCTACAATGAGCAGTTCTTC.

This rearrangement joins TRBV5-1 to TRBJ2-6; maybe TRBD1 (5 bases). The germline V gene has CDR1 SGHRS and CDR2 YFSETQ. This CDR3 comprises 15 residues. Deletions cut 0 bases from V and 3 bases from J, with 7 bases between. In DNA, the CDR3 is TGCGCCAGCAGCTTGGTCCAGGGTGGGGCCAACGTCCTGACTTTC. This codes for CASSLVQGGANVLTF.

The chain is built from TRBV27 and TRBJ1-1; D perhaps matches TRBD1 (5 bases). V lost 7 bases and J 5 bases, leaving 14 bases between the germline ends. CDR1 and CDR2 (germline): MNHEY, SMNVEV (reference sequence). The CDR3 has 13 amino acids. The CDR3 DNA reads as TGTGCCAGCAAGGCGGGGACGGGAACTGAAGCTTTCTTT. Translating it yields CASKAGTGTEAFF.

This clone appeared once. The chain carries TRBV9 and TRBJ1-3; 9 bases align to TRBD1. Germline V gene sequence: CDR1 SGDLS, CDR2 YYNGEE. V dropped 0 bases and J dropped 7; count of bases not matched to a gene: 2. This CDR3 spans 14 amino acids. The CDR3 sequence: CASSVGTGANTIYF. CDR3 in DNA: TGTGCCAGCAGCGTAGGGACAGGGGCGAACACCATATATTTT.

V and J are TRBV18 and TRBJ1-5; maybe TRBD1 (5 bases). From germline, CDR1 is KGHSH and CDR2 LQKENI. Trimming took 2 bases from V and 3 from J, leaving 8 bases between them. The CDR3 is 14 amino acids. CDR3 coding DNA: TGTGCCAGCTCACCAGGGGGGAACAATCAGCCCCAGCATTTT. Residues: CASSPGGNNQPQHF.

This chain connects TRBV6-1 to TRBJ2-1; perhaps TRBD1 as D (5 bases). This CDR3 is 13 amino acids long. CDR1 is MNHNS and CDR2 is SASEGT in the germline V gene. Trimming cost V 2 bases and J 10 bases, with 12 bases left between them. The CDR3 protein is CASSERRGWEQFF. CDR3 coding DNA: TGTGCCAGCAGTGAACGAAGGGGATGGGAGCAGTTCTTC.

The rearrangement uses TRBV19 and TRBJ1-4; 8 bases are a match to TRBD1. Germline V gene data show CDR1 as LNHDA and CDR2 as SQIVND (reference sequence). The CDR3 runs to 14 residues. V lost 4 bases, J lost 9 bases, and 7 bases stayed unmatched. As DNA, the CDR3 is TGTGCCAGTAGTACGGGCACAGGGGGACAAAAACTGTTTTTT. It specifies CASSTGTGGQKLFF.

The chain is built from TRBV4-1 and TRBJ2-3; tentatively, D is TRBD1 (7 bases). From germline, CDR1 is MGHRA and CDR2 YSYEKL. Trimming removed 4 bases from V and 1 base from J, with 18 bases in between. The CDR3 extends over 17 amino acids. The CDR3 sequence is CASSPRGDLSGTDTQYF. The CDR3 bases are TGCGCCAGCAGCCCCAGGGGGGACCTTAGCGGCACAGATACGCAGTATTTT.

This chain links TRBV14 with TRBJ2-7; 8 nucleotides agree with TRBD2. The CDR3 spans 17 residues. V shed 2 bases, J shed 0 bases, and the junction held 9 bases outside the gene matches. Looked up from germline, CDR1 is SGHDN and CDR2 is FVKESK. The CDR3: CASSQTRLALSSYEQYF. The CDR3, as DNA: TGTGCCAGCAGCCAAACCCGACTAGCGTTGAGCTCCTACGAGCAGTACTTC. Variable domain in full (rest from reference TRBV14 and TRBJ2-7): EAGVTQFPSHSVIEKGQTVTLRCDPISGHDNLYWYRRVMGKEIKFLLHFVKESKQDESGMPNNRFLAERTGGTYSTLKVQPAELEDSGVYFCASSQTRLALSSYEQYFGPGTRLTVT.

This chain connects TRBV7-3 to TRBJ2-2, with TRBD2 as a possible D gene (5 bases). This CDR3 spans 16 amino acids. CDR1 and CDR2 (germline): SGHTA, FQGTGA. Deletions cut 2 bases from V and 2 bases from J, with 12 bases between. The CDR3 reads CASSLDGGLNTGELFF. DNA of the CDR3: TGTGCCAGCAGCTTAGATGGCGGGTTAAACACCGGGGAGCTGTTTTTT.

This sequence joins TRBV4-2 and TRBJ1-4; D is possibly TRBD1 (5 bases). Germline loops: CDR1 LGHNA, CDR2 YNFKEQ. V was pared by 5 bases and J by 3 bases, with 16 bases between. The CDR3 has 16 residues. The CDR3 DNA is TGTGCCAGCAGCTCCCGCCCCAGGGTCTCTAATGAAAAACTGTTTTTT. As protein: CASSSRPRVSNEKLFF.